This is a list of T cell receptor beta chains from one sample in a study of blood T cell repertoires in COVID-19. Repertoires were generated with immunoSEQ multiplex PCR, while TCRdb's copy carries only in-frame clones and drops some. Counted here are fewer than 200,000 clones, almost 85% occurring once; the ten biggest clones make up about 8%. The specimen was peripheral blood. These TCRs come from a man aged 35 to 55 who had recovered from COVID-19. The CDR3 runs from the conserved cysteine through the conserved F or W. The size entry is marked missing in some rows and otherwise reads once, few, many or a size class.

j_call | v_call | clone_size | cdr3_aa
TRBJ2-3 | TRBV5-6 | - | CASSVGVTQYF
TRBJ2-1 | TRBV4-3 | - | CASSQELVAPEGNEQFF
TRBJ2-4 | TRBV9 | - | CASSPGQGKNIQYF
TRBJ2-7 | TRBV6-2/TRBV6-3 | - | CASSYRRAGGRDEQYF
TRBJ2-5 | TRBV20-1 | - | CSAEQQETQYF
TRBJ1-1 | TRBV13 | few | CASSPKGEGLGTEAFF
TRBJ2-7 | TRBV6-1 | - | CASGGQGISEQYF
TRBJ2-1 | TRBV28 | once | CASSILGTLIDNEQFF
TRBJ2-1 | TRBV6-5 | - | CASSSGFDNEQFF
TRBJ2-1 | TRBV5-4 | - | CASSMGGVLYNEQFF
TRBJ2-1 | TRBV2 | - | CASGIGGNEQFF
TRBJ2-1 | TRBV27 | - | CASSYSGQGVEQFF
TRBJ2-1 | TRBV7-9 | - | CAGSRLAGGRGENEQFF
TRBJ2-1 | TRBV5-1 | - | CASGGTSGTDEQFF
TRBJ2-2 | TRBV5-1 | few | CASSISAGELFF
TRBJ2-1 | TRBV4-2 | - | CASSQDGLAGGPYNEQFF
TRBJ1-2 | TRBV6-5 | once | CASSYLDRDNGYTF
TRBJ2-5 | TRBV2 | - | CASRGGETQYF
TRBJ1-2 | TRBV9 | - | CASSVRTGNGYTF
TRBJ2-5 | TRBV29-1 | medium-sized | CSVTGTSHGEYF
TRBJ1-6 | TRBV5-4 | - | CASSLAVYRGTGVYSPLHF
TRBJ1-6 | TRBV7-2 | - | CASSLTGSSYNSPLHF
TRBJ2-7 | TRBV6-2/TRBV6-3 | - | CASSYPPARLAGGPYEQYF
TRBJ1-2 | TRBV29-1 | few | CSVRTIYGYTF
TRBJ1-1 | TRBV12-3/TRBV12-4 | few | CASSGDRETEAFF
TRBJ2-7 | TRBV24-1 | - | CATSAGDSYEQYF
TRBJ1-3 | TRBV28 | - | CASSGLTSVYGNTIYF
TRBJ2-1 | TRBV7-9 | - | CASSRLKGDRINEQFF
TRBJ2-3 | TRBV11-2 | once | CASSKAEADTDTQYF
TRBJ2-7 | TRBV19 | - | CASSILGSTTYEQYF
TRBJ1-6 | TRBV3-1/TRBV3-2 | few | CASSRRDWGMRALHF
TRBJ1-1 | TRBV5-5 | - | CASSRQGNTEAFF
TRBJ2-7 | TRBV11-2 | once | CASSLETGTGLYEQYF
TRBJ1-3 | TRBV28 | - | CASSLGSSGNTIYF
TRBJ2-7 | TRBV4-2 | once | CASSQDRVQGQYEQYF
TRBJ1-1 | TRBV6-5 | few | CASGRGGQNTEAFF
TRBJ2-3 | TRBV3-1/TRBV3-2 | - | CASSRIGPGSLTDTQYF
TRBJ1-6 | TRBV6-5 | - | CASSTRTGPDSPLHF
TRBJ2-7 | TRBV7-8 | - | CASSLRQGANEQYF
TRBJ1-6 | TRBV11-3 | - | CASSSGGAGLYNSPLHF
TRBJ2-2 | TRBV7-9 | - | CASSLMAGANTGELFF
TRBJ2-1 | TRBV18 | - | CASSRPGGAKTNEQFF
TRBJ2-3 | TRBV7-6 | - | CASSPDRGGTDTQYF
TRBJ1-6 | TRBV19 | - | CASTPSQNNSPLHF
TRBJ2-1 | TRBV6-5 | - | CASSPRQGPYNEQFF
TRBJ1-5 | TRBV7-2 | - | CASSSTGASNQPQHF
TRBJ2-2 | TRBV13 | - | CASSLAGMATGELFF
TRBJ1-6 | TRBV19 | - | CASSQNRGTNSPLHF